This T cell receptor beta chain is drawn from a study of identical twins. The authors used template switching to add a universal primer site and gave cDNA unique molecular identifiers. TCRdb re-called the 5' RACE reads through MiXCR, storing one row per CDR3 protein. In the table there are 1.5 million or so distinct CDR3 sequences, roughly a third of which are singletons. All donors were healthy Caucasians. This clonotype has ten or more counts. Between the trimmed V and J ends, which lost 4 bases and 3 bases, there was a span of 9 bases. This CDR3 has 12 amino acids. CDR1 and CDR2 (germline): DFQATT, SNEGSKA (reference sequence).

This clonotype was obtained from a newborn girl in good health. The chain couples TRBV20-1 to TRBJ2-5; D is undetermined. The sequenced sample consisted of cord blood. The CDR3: CSAKGRKETQYF. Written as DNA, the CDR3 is TGCAGTGCTAAAGGCCGTAAAGAGACCCAGTACTTC.